The rows below give T cell receptor beta chains drawn from one sample of a study of control samples from healthy donors and cancer patients. The method was immunoSEQ multiplex PCR; TCRdb's version includes in-frame clones alone and lacks a portion of them. The sample has some 49,000 clones, just over 85% seen once; the top ten hold about 2.7%. Sequencing was done on a sample of PBMCs. These receptors originate from a woman aged 50 to 65 with lung cancer. The CDR3 runs from the conserved cysteine through the conserved F or W. D genes are given only for firm matches. Clone size is shown for a subset of rows, as once, few, many or a class of expanded clone.

J: TRBJ1-1; D: -; size: -; V: TRBV21-1; CDR3: CASSLRTGEVRNTEAFF; DNA: TGTGCCAGCAGCCTAAGGACAGGGGAGGTTAGGAACACTGAAGCTTTCTTT
J: TRBJ1-2; D: -; size: -; V: TRBV9; CDR3: CASSQPGFYGYTF; DNA: TGTGCCAGCAGTCAACCTGGGTTCTATGGCTACACCTTC
J: TRBJ2-5; D: -; size: -; V: TRBV7-2; CDR3: CASSWGSEQETQYF; DNA: TGTGCCAGCAGCTGGGGCAGTGAACAAGAGACCCAGTACTTC
J: TRBJ1-5; D: -; size: -; V: TRBV6-2/TRBV6-3; CDR3: CASSPQEPQPQHF; DNA: TGTGCCAGCAGCCCACAGGAACCCCAGCCCCAGCATTTT
J: TRBJ1-5; D: -; size: -; V: TRBV7-9; CDR3: CASSLDGQPQHF; DNA: TGTGCCAGCAGCTTAGACGGTCAGCCCCAGCATTTT
J: TRBJ1-2; D: -; size: once; V: TRBV6-1; CDR3: CASSDRARGGGYTF; DNA: TGTGCCAGCAGTGATAGGGCCAGGGGAGGAGGCTACACCTTC
J: TRBJ1-1; D: -; size: -; V: TRBV7-3; CDR3: CASSPDMNTEAFF; DNA: TGTGCCAGCAGTCCGGACATGAACACTGAAGCTTTCTTT
J: TRBJ2-2; D: -; size: once; V: TRBV6-5; CDR3: CASSWGGQNTGELFF; DNA: TGTGCCAGCTCTTGGGGGGGGCAGAACACCGGGGAGCTGTTTTTT
J: TRBJ2-6; D: -; size: -; V: TRBV5-8; CDR3: CASSFRTPGANVLTF; DNA: TGTGCCAGCAGCTTTAGGACACCCGGGGCCAACGTCCTGACTTTC
J: TRBJ1-4; D: TRBD1; size: -; V: TRBV30; CDR3: CAWSVGWTGAKLTNEKLFF; DNA: TGTGCCTGGAGTGTGGGGTGGACAGGGGCTAAATTGACTAATGAAAAACTGTTTTTT
J: TRBJ2-7; D: TRBD1; size: -; V: TRBV10-2; CDR3: CASSERTGTGDYEQYF; DNA: TGCGCCAGCAGTGAGCGAACCGGGACAGGGGACTACGAGCAGTACTTC
J: TRBJ1-5; D: -; size: -; V: TRBV6-5; CDR3: CASSLREAQPQHF; DNA: TGTGCCAGCAGTCTTCGGGAGGCTCAGCCCCAGCATTTT
J: TRBJ2-3; D: TRBD2; size: -; V: TRBV9; CDR3: CASSVVSGGPADTQYF; DNA: TGTGCCAGCAGCGTAGTTAGCGGGGGGCCTGCAGATACGCAGTATTTT
J: TRBJ2-2; D: -; size: -; V: TRBV28; CDR3: CASSLLGASSTGELFF; DNA: TGTGCCAGCAGTTTATTGGGGGCGTCGAGCACCGGGGAGCTGTTTTTT
J: TRBJ1-6; D: TRBD1; size: -; V: TRBV27; CDR3: CASSSRQGDNSPLHF; DNA: TGTGCCAGCAGTAGCCGACAGGGGGATAATTCACCCCTCCACTTT
J: TRBJ2-7; D: TRBD2; size: -; V: TRBV5-1; CDR3: CASSLGPSGGLEQYF; DNA: TGCGCCAGCAGCTTGGGGCCTAGCGGGGGACTCGAGCAGTACTTC
J: TRBJ2-5; D: -; size: -; V: TRBV20-1; CDR3: CSGEYQETQYF; DNA: TGCAGTGGGGAGTACCAAGAGACCCAGTACTTC
J: TRBJ1-2; D: -; size: -; V: TRBV30; CDR3: CAWSTEANYGYTF; DNA: TGTGCCTGGAGTACAGAAGCCAACTATGGCTACACCTTC
J: TRBJ2-5; D: TRBD1; size: once; V: TRBV11-1; CDR3: CASSLAQGGSETQYF; DNA: TGTGCCAGCAGCTTAGCGCAAGGGGGCTCTGAGACCCAGTACTTC
J: TRBJ1-4; D: -; size: -; V: TRBV5-4; CDR3: CASSLAGMGEEKLFF; DNA: TGTGCCAGCAGCTTGGCCGGTATGGGGGAGGAAAAACTGTTTTTT
J: TRBJ2-7; D: -; size: -; V: TRBV29-1; CDR3: CSVGPYEQYF; DNA: TGCAGCGTGGGACCCTACGAGCAGTACTTC
J: TRBJ1-2; D: -; size: -; V: TRBV18; CDR3: CASSPPDGNYGYTF; DNA: TGTGCCAGCTCACCGCCAGACGGAAACTATGGCTACACCTTC
J: TRBJ1-2; D: -; size: -; V: TRBV6-5; CDR3: CASSYSRRGGYTF; DNA: TGTGCCAGCAGTTACTCGCGACGGGGTGGCTACACCTTC
J: TRBJ1-5; D: -; size: once; V: TRBV4-1; CDR3: CASSQDDSPGQPQHF; DNA: TGCGCCAGCAGCCAAGACGACAGTCCCGGTCAGCCCCAGCATTTT
J: TRBJ1-1; D: -; size: once; V: TRBV5-1; CDR3: CASRRTTVNTEAFF; DNA: TGCGCCAGCAGAAGAACCACGGTGAACACTGAAGCTTTCTTT
J: TRBJ2-3; D: TRBD2; size: -; V: TRBV7-2; CDR3: CASSSSSGGAGDTQYF; DNA: TGTGCCAGCAGTTCCTCTAGCGGGGGGGCGGGAGATACGCAGTATTTT
J: TRBJ1-3; D: -; size: -; V: TRBV5-4; CDR3: CASSLNSGNTIYF; DNA: TGTGCCAGCAGCCTTAACTCTGGAAACACCATATATTTT
J: TRBJ1-3; D: -; size: -; V: TRBV2; CDR3: CASSSLGLGNTIYF; DNA: TGTGCCAGCAGTTCCCTGGGTCTGGGAAACACCATATATTTT
J: TRBJ2-7; D: -; size: -; V: TRBV5-6; CDR3: CASRAGTSTPYEQYF; DNA: TGTGCCAGCAGGGCCGGGACCAGCACTCCCTACGAGCAGTACTTC
J: TRBJ1-3; D: TRBD1; size: once; V: TRBV28; CDR3: CASSLNRGSGNTIYF; DNA: TGTGCCAGCAGTTTAAACAGGGGCTCTGGAAACACCATATATTTT
J: TRBJ1-5; D: -; size: -; V: TRBV12-3/TRBV12-4; CDR3: CASNMGGNQPQHF; DNA: TGTGCCAGCAACATGGGTGGCAATCAGCCCCAGCATTTT
J: TRBJ1-1; D: TRBD1; size: -; V: TRBV18; CDR3: CASSPLTGPGAEAFF; DNA: TGTGCCAGCTCACCATTGACAGGGCCAGGTGCTGAAGCTTTCTTT
J: TRBJ1-3; D: -; size: -; V: TRBV7-9; CDR3: CASSLAIGNTIYF; DNA: TGTGCCAGCAGCTTAGCGATTGGAAACACCATATATTTT
J: TRBJ1-2; D: -; size: once; V: TRBV4-3; CDR3: CASSQELNYGYTF; DNA: TGCGCCAGCAGCCAAGAGCTGAACTATGGCTACACCTTC
J: TRBJ1-2; D: -; size: -; V: TRBV7-2; CDR3: CASSLDPNYGYTF; DNA: TGTGCCAGCAGCTTAGACCCGAACTATGGCTACACCTTC
J: TRBJ1-4; D: -; size: -; V: TRBV4-3; CDR3: CASSQEEATNEKLFF; DNA: TGCGCCAGCAGCCAAGAAGAGGCAACTAATGAAAAACTGTTTTTT
J: TRBJ2-3; D: -; size: -; V: TRBV24-1; CDR3: CATGGTDTQYF; DNA: TGTGCCACCGGGGGAACAGATACGCAGTATTTT
J: TRBJ2-1; D: -; size: -; V: TRBV4-1; CDR3: CASSQELDRLSYNEQFF; DNA: TGCGCCAGCAGCCAAGAGCTTGACAGGTTATCCTACAATGAGCAGTTCTTC
J: TRBJ1-6; D: -; size: -; V: TRBV6-5; CDR3: CASIPGSTGSRSLHF; DNA: TGTGCCAGCATCCCGGGGAGTACAGGGTCTCGATCCCTCCACTTT
J: TRBJ1-5; D: -; size: once; V: TRBV27; CDR3: CASSSGSSNQPQHF; DNA: TGTGCCAGCAGTTCGGGATCTAGCAATCAGCCCCAGCATTTT
J: TRBJ2-1; D: -; size: once; V: TRBV5-4; CDR3: CASSPTSGYINEQFF; DNA: TGTGCCAGCAGCCCTACTAGTGGATACATTAATGAGCAGTTCTTC
J: TRBJ2-7; D: -; size: -; V: TRBV2; CDR3: CASSEVGFSSYEQYF; DNA: TGTGCCAGCAGTGAGGTAGGCTTCAGCTCCTACGAGCAGTACTTC